What follows are 8 T cell receptor beta chains derived from one specimen sequenced in a study of cytomegalovirus exposure and HLA in healthy donors (dated by TCRdb to about 2017). The library relied on the immunoSEQ multiplex PCR assay. For the multiplex PCR, a mixture combining 60 forward primers for TCR Vbeta segments and 13 reverse primers for TCR Jbeta segments was used. TCRdb provides this immuneACCESS table in a form limited to in-frame rearrangements. Some clones are lacking; in checked studies, under half of them reflect an unresolved V gene, and why the rest are absent is not known. The sample has about 170,000 clones on record, approximately 73% of them singletons. The ten largest account for 5% to 6.5% of the sample. The material sequenced was PBMCs. These receptors came from a woman between 18 and 29 years old in good health and CMV-seropositive.

The chain employs TRBV7-2 and TRBJ2-4, with D perhaps TRBD2 (6 bases). The germline V gene encodes CDR1 SGHTA and CDR2 FQGNSA. This CDR3 has 15 residues. V was trimmed by 3 bases and J by 3 bases, leaving 12 bases between them. CDR3 nucleotide sequence: TGTGCCAGCAGCTTTGGGACTTCCTTCAAAAACATTCAGTACTTC. Translating gives CASSFGTSFKNIQYF. Based on the CDR3 plus reference TRBV7-2 and TRBJ2-4, the full variable domain is GAGVSQSPSNKVTEKGKDVELRCDPISGHTALYWYRQSLGQGLEFLIYFQGNSAPDKSGLPSDRFSAERTGGSVSTLTIQRTQQEDSAVYLCASSFGTSFKNIQYFGAGTRLSVL.

CDR3 bases: TGTGCCAGCAGTTTTACGCGGGAAGAGACCCAGTACTTC. Translating gives CASSFTREETQYF. The chain recombines TRBV27 with TRBJ2-5; weak D call: TRBD2 (5 bases). Germline V CDR1 and CDR2: MNHEY, SMNVEV (reference sequence). V was pared by 3 bases and J by 3 bases, with 8 bases between. CDR3 length equals 13 residues.

The chain combines TRBV6-1 with TRBJ2-2; TRBD1 aligns across 7 bases. The CDR3 totals 16 residues. CDR1 is MNHNS and CDR2 is SASEGT in the germline V gene. V was clipped by 1 base and J by 3 bases; unmatched bases: 5. In nucleotides, the CDR3 is TGTGCCAGCAGTGAAGAGGGGGCCAGGGACACCGGGGAGCTGTTTTTT. Translated, it gives CASSEEGARDTGELFF.

The chain employs TRBV30 and TRBJ2-2; D is possibly TRBD1 (6 bases). The V gene lost 4 bases and the J gene lost 9 bases, with 12 bases spanning the gap. Looked up from germline, CDR1 is GTSNPN and CDR2 is SVGIG (reference sequence). The length of the CDR3 is 12 residues. Here the CDR3 DNA reads TGTGCCTGGAACAGGGTGGTCCGGGAGCTGTTTTTT. This encodes CAWNRVVRELFF.

This clone was detected once. J is TRBJ1-4 and V is TRBV4-3; TRBD1 matches at 7 bases. Germline V gene data show CDR1 as LGHNA and CDR2 as YSLEER. CDR3 length: 13 residues. The ends lost 3 bases at V and 12 bases at J; junction bases unmatched: 7. The CDR3 loop is CASSHRTGRELFF. The CDR3, as DNA: TGCGCCAGCAGCCACAGGACAGGCCGGGAACTGTTTTTT.

The CDR3 protein is CASRITGAVSTQYF. The CDR3 DNA reads as TGTGCCAGTAGGATTACAGGGGCGGTGAGTACGCAGTATTTT. The chain uses TRBV19 and TRBJ2-3; 7 positions agree with TRBD1. The ends lost 6 bases at V and 8 bases at J; junction bases unmatched: 11. This CDR3 contains 14 residues. The germline V gene encodes CDR1 LNHDA and CDR2 SQIVND (reference sequence).

This chain links TRBV19 with TRBJ2-1; the match to TRBD1 covers 10 bases. Per germline, CDR1 LNHDA and CDR2 SQIVND (reference sequence). Trimming removed 4 bases from V and 6 bases from J; junction bases left unmatched: 6. The CDR3 extends over 15 amino acids. The chain's CDR3 is CASSTGTGEFNEQFF. As DNA, the CDR3 is TGTGCCAGTAGTACCGGGACAGGGGAGTTCAATGAGCAGTTCTTC.

This chain links TRBV5-6 with TRBJ2-7, with 8 bases matching TRBD2. The CDR3 has 14 residues. The germline gives CDR1 SGHDT, CDR2 YYEEEE. J was trimmed by 0 bases and V by 4 bases; bases with no gene match: 3. Written as DNA, the CDR3 is TGTGCCAGCAGCCCGGGGGGGAGCTCCTACGAGCAGTACTTC. Translating it yields CASSPGGSSYEQYF.